These 13 T cell receptor beta chains were all obtained from the same sample, sequenced in a study of CD8 T cells in Susac syndrome. It was with random hexamers that roughly 0.45 to 1 ug RNA was reverse transcribed. A single record per CDR3 protein comes from TCRdb applying MiXCR to the immunoSEQ multiplex PCR reads. Of 120,000 or so distinct CDR3 sequences detected, over 90% appear once; the ten largest clones hold roughly 0.14%. Sample: CD4+ T cells from PBMCs. These receptors originate from a human donor with Susac syndrome.

The gene calls are TRBV5-1 and TRBJ1-2, with unresolved D. There are 16 residues in the CDR3. Trimming cost V 4 bases and J 0 bases, with 16 bases left between them. Germline CDR1 is SGHRS and CDR2 is YFSETQ. Here the CDR3 DNA reads TGCGCCAGCAGCGGGGAGACGCTGAATGCTAACTATGGCTACACCTTC. Translated: CASSGETLNANYGYTF.

DNA of the CDR3: TGCAGCGTTGGCGGGAGCTCCTACGAGCAGTACTTC. Amino acids: CSVGGSSYEQYF. The chain uses TRBV29-1 and TRBJ2-7; the match to TRBD2 covers 7 bases. The CDR3 has 12 amino acids. With 4 bases clipped from V and 0 bases from J, the junction kept 0 bases outside the gene matches. The germline V gene has CDR1 SQVTM and CDR2 ANQGSEA.

This sequence joins TRBV28 and TRBJ2-2; possibly TRBD2 for D (6 bases). Trimming stripped 6 bases from V and 7 bases from J, with 27 bases between. The CDR3 sequence is 18 residues long. In germline, CDR1 is MDHEN, CDR2 SYDVKM. CDR3 nucleotides: TGTGCCAGCAGGGGGGACTGGGGAGACAGCTCAAGAGGCGGGGAGCTGTTTTTT. As protein: CASRGDWGDSSRGGELFF.

This chain links TRBV4-2 with TRBJ2-3; D unclear. The CDR3 is 14 residues long. V gave up 1 base and J gave up 2 bases, with 7 bases separating them. Germline loops: CDR1 LGHNA, CDR2 YNFKEQ. The CDR3 coding sequence is TGTGCCAGCAGCCAAGGTTCCGACACAGATACGCAGTATTTT. Translating it yields CASSQGSDTDTQYF.

This clonotype came up once. V is TRBV20-1 and J is TRBJ2-1, with 7 bases matching TRBD2. Germline values: CDR1 DFQATT, CDR2 SNEGSKA (reference sequence). The CDR3 contains 14 residues. Losses at the gene ends were 5 bases for V and 6 bases for J; bases not matched to a gene: 10. The CDR3 here is CSALLAEGLNEQFF. The CDR3 coding sequence is TGCAGTGCTCTCCTAGCGGAAGGGCTCAATGAGCAGTTCTTC.

This chain's CDR3 is CASSRGGSKPIYEQYF. For the CDR3, the DNA is TGTGCCAGCAGCCGAGGCGGGAGTAAACCCATCTACGAGCAGTACTTC. This chain joins TRBV12-3 or TRBV12-4 and TRBJ2-7, with 7 positions matching TRBD2. The trim removed 6 bases at V and 3 bases at J, leaving 14 bases unmatched. This CDR3 has 16 residues.

V is TRBV29-1 and J is TRBJ2-5, with D uncertain. Germline V gene data show CDR1 as SQVTM and CDR2 as ANQGSEA. Trimming took off 4 bases at V and 0 bases at J, with 12 bases between the two ends. The CDR3 covers 14 residues. The CDR3 loop is CSVGGWADQETQYF. DNA for the CDR3: TGCAGCGTTGGGGGTTGGGCAGACCAAGAGACCCAGTACTTC.

The V gene is TRBV12-3 or TRBV12-4, the J gene TRBJ2-7, with TRBD1 identical over 7 bases. The CDR3 loop spans 16 amino acids. The V gene end was trimmed by 1 base and the J gene end by 0 bases; junction bases not matched to a gene: 6. CDR3 residues: CASSLDGDRSSYEQYF. In nucleotides, the CDR3 is TGTGCCAGCAGTTTAGATGGGGACAGAAGCTCCTACGAGCAGTACTTC.

The chain combines TRBV7-2 with TRBJ2-7; 9 bases align to TRBD2. Per germline, CDR1 SGHTA and CDR2 FQGNSA. The CDR3 spans 15 residues. The ends lost 5 bases at V and 3 bases at J; junction bases unmatched: 8. CDR3 loop: CASSPLTSGFYEQYF. In DNA form, the CDR3 reads TGTGCCAGCAGCCCGTTGACTAGCGGTTTCTACGAGCAGTACTTC. Filled out from reference TRBV7-2 and TRBJ2-7, the complete variable domain reads GAGVSQSPSNKVTEKGKDVELRCDPISGHTALYWYRQSLGQGLEFLIYFQGNSAPDKSGLPSDRFSAERTGGSVSTLTIQRTQQEDSAVYLCASSPLTSGFYEQYFGPGTRLTVT.

J is TRBJ2-3 and V is TRBV6-5; D remains unclear. Germline CDR1 reads MNHEY; CDR2 reads SVGAGI. There are 12 residues in the CDR3. Trimming left V 2 bases short and J 2 bases short, with 2 bases between. As DNA, the CDR3 is TGTGCCAGCAGTTACCTCACAGATACGCAGTATTTT. This gives the protein CASSYLTDTQYF.

V is TRBV20-1 and J is TRBJ2-1, with D perhaps matching TRBD2 (6 bases). This CDR3 spans 14 amino acids. Germline CDR1 DFQATT, CDR2 SNEGSKA (reference sequence). V was pared by 3 bases and J by 8 bases, with 17 bases between. DNA of the CDR3: TGCAGTGCTAGGCGAAGTTGGGGGGTAGATGAGCAGTTCTTC. Protein: CSARRSWGVDEQFF.

The chain carries TRBV7-9 and TRBJ2-1, with a possible D match to TRBD2 (6 bases). This CDR3 is 15 amino acids long. The germline V and J ends were trimmed by 5 bases and 6 bases, with 17 bases remaining between them. Per germline, CDR1 SEHNR and CDR2 FQNEAQ (reference sequence). This chain's CDR3 is CASSPKRRAGNEQFF. Written as DNA, the CDR3 is TGTGCCAGCAGCCCGAAGAGGAGGGCAGGCAATGAGCAGTTCTTC. Full variable domain (outside the CDR3, taken from reference TRBV7-9 and TRBJ2-1): DTGVSQNPRHKITKRGQNVTFRCDPISEHNRLYWYRQTLGQGPEFLTYFQNEAQLEKSRLLSDRFSAERPKGSFSTLEIQRTEQGDSAMYLCASSPKRRAGNEQFFGPGTRLTVL.

This clonotype appeared a single time. The chain has TRBV5-1 and TRBJ1-5, with TRBD1 matching over 7 bases. V shed 2 bases, J shed 6 bases, and the junction held 5 bases outside the gene matches. CDR1 is SGHRS, CDR2 YFSETQ, per germline. The CDR3 has 14 amino acids. The CDR3 region has the DNA TGCGCCAGCAGCTTTACAGGGGAGGGTCAGCCCCAGCATTTT. It is translated as CASSFTGEGQPQHF.